A single sample gave rise to the 23 T cell receptor beta chains below, sequenced in a study of human T cells and chemical hapten exposure. TCRdb analysed the RACE reads with MiXCR anew, one entry per CDR3 protein. The data show approximately 80,000 distinct CDR3 sequences, with about 10% seen just once and around 4.5% held by the top ten. Described time point: patch test 1, 2 weeks after DPC sensitization. Indicated treatment: therapeutic diphenylcyclopropenone sensitization with weekly scalp DPC. The source was whole blood, collected in connection with sensitization to the hapten diphenylcyclopropenone (DPC). These receptors came from a woman in her forties or fifties with alopecia areata. Some clones in this sample may be carry-over from other donors' samples.

This clonotype was detected only a few times. The chain is built from TRBV20-1 and TRBJ2-2, with 9 bases lining up with TRBD2. This CDR3 has 14 residues. Germline-derived CDR1 and CDR2 are DFQATT and SNEGSKA (reference sequence). The junction had 5 bases not matched to a gene; V was cut back by 5 bases and J by 4 bases. Here the CDR3 DNA reads TGCAGTGCTCGTCAAGCGGGAGGCACCGGGGAGCTGTTTTTT. This gives the protein CSARQAGGTGELFF.

This clonotype has a handful of counts. The genes are TRBV7-8 and TRBJ2-1, with 13 bases fitting TRBD2. This CDR3 spans 17 amino acids. CDR1 SGHVS and CDR2 FQNEAQ come from the germline V gene. V lost 0 bases to trimming and J lost 7 bases; unmatched junction nucleotides: 6. CDR3 nucleotides: TGTGCCAGCAGCTTAGCGAGACTAGCGGGAGGAGGGAATGAGCAGTTCTTC. As protein: CASSLARLAGGGNEQFF.

This clonotype was recorded at least ten times. The chain combines TRBV18 with TRBJ2-3, with TRBD1 matching over 9 bases. V was pared by 4 bases and J by 5 bases, with 10 bases of the junction left unmatched. This CDR3 has 16 residues. Germline V gene data show CDR1 as KGHSH and CDR2 as LQKENI. CDR3 in DNA: TGTGCCAGCTCACTAACAGGGACAGGGAAGATAGATACGCAGTATTTT. Amino acid sequence: CASSLTGTGKIDTQYF.

The rearrangement joins TRBV6-2 or TRBV6-3 to TRBJ2-1; 10 bases line up with TRBD2. The CDR3 consists of 14 residues. The germline gives CDR1 MNHEY, CDR2 SVGEGT. The J segment lost 7 bases and the V segment lost 7 bases, leaving 7 bases of the junction unmatched. CDR3 DNA: TGTGCCAGCACCTACCTAGCGGGAGTGAATGAGCAGTTCTTC. Protein sequence: CASTYLAGVNEQFF.

This clonotype was observed a few times. This sequence joins TRBV5-1 and TRBJ2-5; no reliable D call. This CDR3 contains 14 residues. Germline CDR1 and CDR2: SGHRS and YFSETQ. The V end was cut by 1 base, the J end by 2 bases, with 9 bases between. The CDR3 DNA sequence: TGCGCCAGCAGCTTGTTCCGGGCGCAAGAGACCCAGTACTTC. Protein: CASSLFRAQETQYF.

The rearrangement joins TRBV29-1 to TRBJ2-5, with TRBD2 matching 9 bases. The trim removed 3 bases at V and 4 bases at J, leaving 18 bases unmatched. The CDR3 length is 18 residues. Germline V gives CDR1 SQVTM, CDR2 ANQGSEA. Here the CDR3 DNA reads TGCAGCGTTGAGATACGACTGTCTAGCGGGACGGGTAGAGAGACCCAGTACTTC. It specifies CSVEIRLSSGTGRETQYF.

The chain combines TRBV7-2 with TRBJ2-3; TRBD2 agrees at 11 bases. This CDR3 has 15 amino acids. V dropped 5 bases and J dropped 11; count of bases not matched to a gene: 12. Germline CDR1 and CDR2: SGHTA and FQGNSA. CDR3 bases: TGTGCCAGCAGCCCCACGTTGATGACTAGCGGGAAGCAGTATTTT. As protein: CASSPTLMTSGKQYF.

This clonotype was counted many times. J is TRBJ1-2 and V is TRBV20-1, with D unclear. Germline V CDR1 and CDR2: DFQATT, SNEGSKA (reference sequence). The V and J ends lost 3 bases and 4 bases respectively, with 9 bases between them. The CDR3 totals 12 residues. The CDR3 protein is CSARAGPYGYTF. Written as DNA, the CDR3 is TGCAGTGCTAGGGCTGGTCCCTATGGCTACACCTTC.

This clonotype was counted only a few times. This chain uses TRBV30 with TRBJ2-1; weak D call: TRBD2 (6 bases). The germline V gene has CDR1 GTSNPN and CDR2 SVGIG (reference sequence). Trimming took 2 bases from V and 4 from J, leaving 9 bases between them. CDR3 length: 13 residues. The CDR3 DNA is TGTGCCTGGAGTTTGGAGGGATACAATGAGCAGTTCTTC. As protein: CAWSLEGYNEQFF.

The J gene is TRBJ2-1, the V gene TRBV5-6; 7 bases match TRBD2. CDR1 and CDR2 from the germline V gene are SGHDT and YYEEEE. The CDR3 is made up of 16 amino acids. With V trimmed by 0 bases and J by 7 bases, 10 bases remained unmatched. The chain's CDR3 is CASSLDGGSDLNEQFF. As DNA, the CDR3 is TGTGCCAGCAGCTTGGACGGCGGGAGTGATTTAAATGAGCAGTTCTTC.

This clonotype was recorded a few times. CDR3 sequence (DNA): TGTGCCAGCAGCGGAAGACAGGGGGACGACCCCTACGAGCAGTACTTC. Protein: CASSGRQGDDPYEQYF. V gene TRBV9 combines with J gene TRBJ2-7, with 9 bases that match TRBD1. V trimming: 3 bases; J trimming: 2 bases; junction bases outside the gene matches: 9. Germline CDR1 is SGDLS and CDR2 is YYNGEE. The CDR3 spans 16 residues.

This clonotype was detected ten times or more. The chain couples TRBV28 to TRBJ2-1; perhaps TRBD2 as D (6 bases). Germline CDR1 and CDR2: MDHEN and SYDVKM. CDR3 length: 14 residues. Trimming stripped 3 bases from V and 1 base from J, with 7 bases between. The CDR3, as DNA: TGTGCCAGCAGTTTTGGGGGGTCCTACAATGAGCAGTTCTTC. It codes for CASSFGGSYNEQFF.

This clonotype has more than one count but fewer than ten. This chain connects TRBV20-1 to TRBJ1-2; TRBD1 is a possible D gene (6 bases). The V end lost 4 bases, the J end lost 1 base, and 19 bases lay between the germline ends. CDR3 length equals 16 residues. The germline CDR1 and CDR2 sequences are DFQATT and SNEGSKA (reference sequence). CDR3 bases: TGCAGTGCTATTCAGGGGCAGGATGACTTTAACTATGGCTACACCTTC. Its translation is CSAIQGQDDFNYGYTF.

This clonotype was seen only a few times. The chain joins TRBV7-9 to TRBJ2-5; 16 bases agree with TRBD2. V lost 5 bases, J lost 5 bases, and 11 bases stayed unmatched. The CDR3 runs 18 residues. CDR1 and CDR2 from the germline V gene are SEHNR and FQNEAQ (reference sequence). The CDR3 bases are TGTGCCAGCAGCCCCGGCGGGACTAGCGGGGGGGCTGGGGAGACCCAGTACTTC. Translating gives CASSPGGTSGGAGETQYF.

The table lists this clonotype with a few counts. The chain carries TRBV18 and TRBJ1-1, with 7 bases fitting TRBD1. Germline lookup yields CDR1 KGHSH and CDR2 LQKENI. V shed 5 bases, J shed 5 bases, and the junction held 2 bases outside the gene matches. This CDR3 is 12 amino acids long. The CDR3 DNA reads TGTGCCAGCTCATCACAGGGGACTGAAGCTTTCTTT. Translation gives CASSSQGTEAFF.

A few counts support this clonotype. This chain joins TRBV20-1 and TRBJ2-3, with D possibly matching TRBD1 (6 bases). In germline, CDR1 is DFQATT, CDR2 SNEGSKA (reference sequence). Between the trimmed V and J ends, which lost 6 bases and 0 bases, there was a span of 13 bases. This CDR3 is 14 amino acids long. The CDR3 region is CSAPDRSSTDTQYF. The CDR3 nucleotides read TGCAGTGCCCCGGACAGATCTAGCACAGATACGCAGTATTTT.

The sample holds a few counts of this clonotype. V is TRBV6-6 and J is TRBJ1-4; 7 nucleotides align to TRBD1. Germline CDR1 reads MNHNY; CDR2 reads SVGAGI (reference sequence). The CDR3 is 15 amino acids. Trimming at V came to 7 bases and at J to 3 bases, leaving 8 bases not matched to a gene. As DNA, the CDR3 is TGTGCCAGCATAAACCGACAGGGATCTAATGAAAAACTGTTTTTT. As protein: CASINRQGSNEKLFF.

The V and J genes are TRBV29-1 and TRBJ2-5; D is possibly TRBD1 (6 bases). The CDR3 contains 11 residues. Germline assignment: CDR1 SQVTM and CDR2 ANQGSEA. V was shortened by 4 bases and J by 5 bases, with 8 bases between the two germline ends. CDR3 sequence: CSVARGETQYF. The CDR3 region has the DNA TGCAGCGTTGCTAGGGGGGAGACCCAGTACTTC.

At least ten counts were recorded for this clonotype. The rearrangement joins TRBV6-6 to TRBJ1-6, with 7 positions matching TRBD1. Looked up from germline, CDR1 is MNHNY and CDR2 is SVGAGI (reference sequence). This CDR3 contains 15 residues. V dropped 2 bases and J dropped 10; count of bases not matched to a gene: 8. The CDR3 DNA sequence: TGTGCCAGCAGTTACGGGGAGACAGGGCGGTCACCCCTCCACTTT. This codes for CASSYGETGRSPLHF.

V gene TRBV18 combines with J gene TRBJ1-1; the D gene is possibly TRBD1 (5 bases). The germline V gene encodes CDR1 KGHSH and CDR2 LQKENI. With 2 bases removed from V and 2 bases from J, the gap between germline ends came to 9 bases. CDR3 length: 14 amino acids. The CDR3 DNA is TGTGCCAGCTCACCAACGACAGTTAACACTGAAGCTTTCTTT. Its protein product is CASSPTTVNTEAFF.

This clonotype was seen a few times. The chain is built from TRBV29-1 and TRBJ1-5; no definite D call. The CDR3 is 15 amino acids. With 4 bases removed from V and 1 base from J, the gap between germline ends came to 14 bases. The V gene's germline CDR1 is SQVTM and CDR2 ANQGSEA. CDR3 in amino acids: CSVALGGSSNQPQHF. The DNA of the CDR3 is TGCAGCGTTGCCCTTGGAGGGTCAAGCAATCAGCCCCAGCATTTT.

This clonotype was observed a few times. The V and J genes are TRBV27 and TRBJ2-1, with TRBD1 identical over 11 bases. After removal of 6 bases from V and 8 bases from J, the junction contained 6 bases not matched to a gene. This CDR3 spans 14 amino acids. Looked up from germline, CDR1 is MNHEY and CDR2 is SMNVEV (reference sequence). The CDR3, as DNA: TGTGCCAGCAGGGGACAGGGGGTTTACGATGAGCAGTTCTTC. Translation gives CASRGQGVYDEQFF.

Many counts were recorded for this clonotype. V usage is TRBV3-1 and J usage is TRBJ1-1; tentatively, D is TRBD1 (5 bases). Germline CDR1 and CDR2: LGHDT and YNNKEL (reference sequence). The CDR3 length is 13 residues. Trimming took 1 base from V and 5 from J, leaving 8 bases between them. The CDR3 loop reads CASSQGGRTEAFF. The CDR3 bases are TGTGCCAGCAGCCAAGGGGGGAGGACTGAAGCTTTCTTT.